A single sample gave rise to the 22 T cell receptor beta chains below, sequenced in a study of beta chain features in type 1 diabetes. Investigators reverse transcribed all isolated RNA, so they sequenced expressed TCRB transcripts. Measured with immunoSEQ multiplex PCR; TCRdb has only the in-frame clones, and not every one. The sample shows some 700,000 clones, 10% to 15% of them seen only once. Their antigen targets remain unknown. Study findings and constraints: There was a moderate but significant shortening of TCRB CDR3s in all four CD4+ subsets of Type 1 diabetes patients.

Sequencing input: naive CD4+ T cells from blood. The receptors here all came from a man younger than 35 with type 1 diabetes.

The V gene is TRBV7-9, the J gene TRBJ1-1, with 10 bases identical to TRBD1. Germline CDR1 SEHNR, CDR2 FQNEAQ (reference sequence). The CDR3 sequence is 14 residues long. The V segment lost 5 bases and the J segment 5 bases; nucleotides outside the gene matches: 5. CDR3 nucleotide sequence: TGTGCCAGCAGCCGACAGGGGGCGAGTACTGAAGCTTTCTTT. Translated: CASSRQGASTEAFF.

The chain links TRBV10-2 to TRBJ1-5; TRBD1 agrees at 7 bases. Unmatched junction bases numbered 8, after V lost 7 bases and J lost 2 bases. Germline V gene sequence: CDR1 WSHSY, CDR2 SAAADI. The CDR3 is made up of 15 amino acids. For the CDR3, the DNA is TGCGCCAGCACCTTCGACAGGGAAGGCAATCAGCCCCAGCATTTT. This gives the protein CASTFDREGNQPQHF.

This clone was observed a few times. V and J are TRBV5-6 and TRBJ2-3, with 10 bases identical to TRBD2. V shed 4 bases and J 5 bases; nucleotides not matched to a gene: 7. The CDR3 has 15 amino acids. CDR1 and CDR2 (germline): SGHDT, YYEEEE. The CDR3 coding sequence is TGTGCCAGCAGCCCGACTAGCGGGTCTAAAGATACGCAGTATTTT. Encoded protein: CASSPTSGSKDTQYF.

The chain employs TRBV5-4 and TRBJ2-5, with D possibly called TRBD1 or TRBD2 (5 bases each). V was shortened by 5 bases and J by 5 bases, with 22 bases between the two germline ends. The CDR3 extends over 16 amino acids. Germline assignment: CDR1 SGHNT and CDR2 YYREEE (reference sequence). DNA of the CDR3: TGTGCCAGCAGTCCCCCCGGGGCCCGGGGTGGGGAGACCCAGTACTTC. Translated: CASSPPGARGGETQYF.

This clone came up a few times. This same CDR3 is encoded by further DNA sequences in the sample. This sequence joins TRBV7-9 and TRBJ1-1, with D maybe TRBD1 (6 bases). The V end was cut by 1 base, the J end by 5 bases, with 8 bases between. The CDR3 runs to 13 residues. Germline V CDR1 and CDR2: SEHNR, FQNEAQ (reference sequence). The CDR3 coding sequence is TGTGCCAGCAGCTTAGGAACAGGGACTGAAGCTTTCTTT. Translation: CASSLGTGTEAFF.

V is TRBV2 and J is TRBJ1-1; no reliable D call. The germline V gene encodes CDR1 SNHLY and CDR2 FYNNEI. The V and J ends lost 3 bases and 8 bases respectively, with 10 bases between them. The CDR3 has 12 amino acids. The CDR3 DNA follows: TGTGCCAGCAGTGAGGTACAGACAGAAGCTTTCTTT. It translates to CASSEVQTEAFF.

This clone has a handful of counts. V gene TRBV30 combines with J gene TRBJ1-4; the match to TRBD1 covers 9 bases. This CDR3 comprises 14 residues. CDR1 is GTSNPN, CDR2 SVGIG, per germline (reference sequence). With 4 bases clipped from V and 10 bases from J, the junction kept 10 bases outside the gene matches. The CDR3 sequence: CAWTLGQGIGKLFF. The DNA for the CDR3 is TGTGCCTGGACCCTGGGACAGGGAATTGGAAAACTGTTTTTT.

The V and J genes are TRBV7-9 and TRBJ1-2; no firm D call. The CDR3 has 14 amino acids. Per the germline V gene, CDR1 is SEHNR and CDR2 is FQNEAQ (reference sequence). The V end was cut by 3 bases, the J end by 8 bases, with 16 bases between. The CDR3 protein is CASSFESLTEGYTF. The CDR3 nucleotides are TGTGCCAGCAGCTTCGAATCCTTGACGGAGGGCTACACCTTC.

The chain combines TRBV12-5 with TRBJ1-2, with D hard to call. CDR1 is LGHNT and CDR2 is FRNRAP in the germline V gene. V was trimmed by 7 bases and J by 4 bases, leaving 16 bases between them. This CDR3 region has 14 residues. The CDR3 sequence: CASAPLEGSYGYTF. CDR3 nucleotide sequence: TGTGCTAGTGCCCCACTTGAAGGGAGCTATGGCTACACCTTC.

The chain uses TRBV20-1 and TRBJ2-7; D uncertain. V was pared by 7 bases and J by 3 bases, with 10 bases between. The CDR3 length is 11 residues. From germline, CDR1 is DFQATT and CDR2 SNEGSKA (reference sequence). CDR3: CSGKDRYEQYF. The CDR3 DNA sequence: TGCAGTGGCAAGGACCGCTACGAGCAGTACTTC.

The V gene is TRBV7-9, the J gene TRBJ1-2; 9 nucleotides align to TRBD1. V trimming: 2 bases; J trimming: 7 bases; junction bases outside the gene matches: 5. From germline, CDR1 is SEHNR and CDR2 FQNEAQ (reference sequence). CDR3 size: 14 residues. The CDR3 is CASSLSTGGPGYTF. For the CDR3, the DNA is TGTGCCAGCAGCTTAAGTACAGGGGGCCCTGGCTACACCTTC.

V gene TRBV7-3 combines with J gene TRBJ2-1; D is perhaps TRBD1 or TRBD2 (6 bases each). V lost 3 bases and J lost 3, with 12 bases in between. The germline CDR1 and CDR2 sequences are SGHTA and FQGTGA. This CDR3 has 15 residues. The CDR3 region has the DNA TGTGCCAGCAGCTTCGGGGGCTTTAACTACAATGAGCAGTTCTTC. It is translated as CASSFGGFNYNEQFF.

The sample holds a few counts of this clone. This chain links TRBV7-7 with TRBJ2-3; TRBD2 matches at 10 bases. The germline V gene has CDR1 SSHAT and CDR2 FNYEAQ (reference sequence). V shed 8 bases, J shed 4 bases, and the junction held 12 bases outside the gene matches. The CDR3 extends over 16 amino acids. CDR3 sequence (DNA): TGTGCCAGCCTCCAAACCCAAAGCGGGGGGGCAGATACGCAGTATTTT. Amino acid sequence: CASLQTQSGGADTQYF.

Regarding this clone: This same CDR3 is encoded by further DNA sequences in the sample. CDR3 in DNA: TGTGCCTGGAGTCCAGACAGCAATCAGCCCCAGCATTTT. Amino acids: CAWSPDSNQPQHF. V usage is TRBV30 and J usage is TRBJ1-5; D is ambiguous. CDR1 is GTSNPN and CDR2 is SVGIG in the germline V gene (reference sequence). V lost 2 bases and J 1 base, leaving 6 bases between the germline ends. CDR3 length equals 13 residues.

This clone has a count of ten or more. The chain carries TRBV7-2 and TRBJ2-1; D is uncertain. This CDR3 spans 11 amino acids. Germline values: CDR1 SGHTA, CDR2 FQGNSA. Trimming cost V 0 bases and J 10 bases, with 4 bases left between them. The CDR3 region is CASSLAVEQFF. The CDR3 nucleotides read TGTGCCAGCAGCTTAGCGGTAGAGCAGTTCTTC.

The CDR3 sequence is CASSLGFLNTEAFF. The DNA of the CDR3 is TGTGCCAGCAGCTTAGGGTTCTTGAACACTGAAGCTTTCTTT. The chain carries TRBV7-9 and TRBJ1-1; D gene ambiguous. This CDR3 comprises 14 residues. With 1 base removed from V and 0 bases from J, the gap between germline ends came to 6 bases. The germline V gene has CDR1 SEHNR and CDR2 FQNEAQ (reference sequence).

The rearrangement joins TRBV4-1 to TRBJ1-3, with D unclear. Per germline, CDR1 MGHRA and CDR2 YSYEKL. Between the trimmed V and J ends, which lost 1 base and 0 bases, there was a span of 7 bases. CDR3 length equals 15 residues. The CDR3 protein is CASSQVGSSGNTIYF. CDR3 sequence (DNA): TGCGCCAGCAGCCAAGTGGGTAGCTCTGGAAACACCATATATTTT.

The V call is TRBV28, the J call TRBJ1-2, with D unclear. The V and J ends lost 2 bases and 3 bases respectively, with 10 bases between them. Germline loops: CDR1 MDHEN, CDR2 SYDVKM. CDR3 length: 14 residues. CDR3 DNA sequence: TGTGCCAGCAGTTTAGATCCCAGAGACTATGGCTACACCTTC. Translated, it gives CASSLDPRDYGYTF.

The chain couples TRBV9 to TRBJ2-7; 7 bases are shared with TRBD2. This CDR3 region has 16 residues. Germline assignment: CDR1 SGDLS and CDR2 YYNGEE. With 3 bases clipped from V and 4 bases from J, the junction kept 13 bases outside the gene matches. The CDR3 loop is CASSARGGGLDYEQYF. The CDR3 DNA sequence: TGTGCCAGCAGCGCAAGGGGCGGGGGATTGGATTACGAGCAGTACTTC.

This clone was counted only a few times. This sequence joins TRBV9 and TRBJ2-7, with a weak D call TRBD2 (5 bases). CDR3 size: 16 residues. Germline CDR1 SGDLS, CDR2 YYNGEE. Trimming took 4 bases from V and 2 from J, leaving 19 bases between them. The DNA for the CDR3 is TGTGCCAGCAGCCCCTCAATCGGGGTTAACGCCTACGAGCAGTACTTC. Translation: CASSPSIGVNAYEQYF.

This clone was counted between two and nine times. The CDR3 nucleotides read TGTGCCAGCAGTAGCCCGTACCAAGAGACCCAGTACTTC. Protein sequence: CASSSPYQETQYF. V gene TRBV6-5 combines with J gene TRBJ2-5; D is uncertain. Per the germline V gene, CDR1 is MNHEY and CDR2 is SVGAGI. This CDR3 has 13 amino acids. V gave up 5 bases and J gave up 0 bases, with 7 bases separating them.

This clone was counted only a few times. V usage is TRBV30 and J usage is TRBJ2-3; the D is unclear. Germline V gene lookup returns CDR1 GTSNPN and CDR2 SVGIG (reference sequence). V was trimmed by 2 bases and J by 7 bases, leaving 10 bases between them. The CDR3 has 12 residues. The CDR3 sequence is CAWSPPTYTQYF. The CDR3 DNA reads TGTGCCTGGAGTCCTCCTACCTATACGCAGTATTTT.